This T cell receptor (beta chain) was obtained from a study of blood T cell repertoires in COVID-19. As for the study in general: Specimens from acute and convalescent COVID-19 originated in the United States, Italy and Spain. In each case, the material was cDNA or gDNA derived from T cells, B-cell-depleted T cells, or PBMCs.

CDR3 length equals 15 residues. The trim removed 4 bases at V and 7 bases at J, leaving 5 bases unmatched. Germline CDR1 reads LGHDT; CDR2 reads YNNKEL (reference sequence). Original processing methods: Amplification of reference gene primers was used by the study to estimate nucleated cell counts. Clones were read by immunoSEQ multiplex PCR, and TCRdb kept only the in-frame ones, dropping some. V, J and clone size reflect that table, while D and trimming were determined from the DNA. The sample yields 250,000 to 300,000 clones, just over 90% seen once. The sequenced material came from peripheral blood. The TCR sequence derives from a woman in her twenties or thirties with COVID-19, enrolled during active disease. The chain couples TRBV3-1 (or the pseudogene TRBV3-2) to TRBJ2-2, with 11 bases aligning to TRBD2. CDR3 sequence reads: CASSLAGGPHGELFF. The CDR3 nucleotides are TGTGCCAGCAGCCTAGCGGGAGGGCCTCACGGGGAGCTGTTTTTT.